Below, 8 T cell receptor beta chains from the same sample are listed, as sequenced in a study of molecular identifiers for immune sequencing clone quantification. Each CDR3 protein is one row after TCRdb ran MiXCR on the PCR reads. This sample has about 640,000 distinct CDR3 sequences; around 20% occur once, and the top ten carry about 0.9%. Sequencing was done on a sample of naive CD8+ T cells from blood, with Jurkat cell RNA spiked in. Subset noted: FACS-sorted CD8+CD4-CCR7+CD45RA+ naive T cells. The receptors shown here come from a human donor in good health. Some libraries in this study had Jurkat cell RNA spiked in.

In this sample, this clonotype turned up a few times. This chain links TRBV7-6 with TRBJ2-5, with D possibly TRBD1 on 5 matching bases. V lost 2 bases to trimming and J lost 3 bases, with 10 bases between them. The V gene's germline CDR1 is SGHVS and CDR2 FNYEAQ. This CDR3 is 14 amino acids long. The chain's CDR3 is CASSLIPREETQYF. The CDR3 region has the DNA TGTGCCAGCAGCTTAATACCCAGGGAAGAGACCCAGTACTTC. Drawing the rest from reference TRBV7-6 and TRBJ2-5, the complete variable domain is GAGVSQSPRYKVTKRGQDVALRCDPISGHVSLYWYRQALGQGPEFLTYFNYEAQQDKSGLPNDRFSAERPEGSISTLTIQRTEQRDSAMYRCASSLIPREETQYFGPGTRLLVL.

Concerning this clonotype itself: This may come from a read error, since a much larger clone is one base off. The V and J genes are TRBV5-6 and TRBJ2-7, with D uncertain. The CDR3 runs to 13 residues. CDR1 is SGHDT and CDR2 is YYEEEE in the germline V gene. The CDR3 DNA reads TGTGCCAGCGGCTTGGCCAACCAGGACGAGCAGTACTTC. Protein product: CASGLANQDEQYF.

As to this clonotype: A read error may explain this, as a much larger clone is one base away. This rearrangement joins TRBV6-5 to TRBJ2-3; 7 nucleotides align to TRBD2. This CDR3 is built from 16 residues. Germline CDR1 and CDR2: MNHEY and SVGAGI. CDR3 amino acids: CAGSPLAGDVSDTQYF. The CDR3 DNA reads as TGTGCCGGCAGCCCCCTCGCGGGGGATGTATCAGATACGCAGTATTTT.

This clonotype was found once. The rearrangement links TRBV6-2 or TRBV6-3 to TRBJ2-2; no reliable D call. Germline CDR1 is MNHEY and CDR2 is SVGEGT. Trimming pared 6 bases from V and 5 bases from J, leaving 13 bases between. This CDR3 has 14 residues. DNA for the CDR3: TGTGCCAGCAGCGTGTCGTGGGTAACCGGGGAGCTGTTTTTT. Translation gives CASSVSWVTGELFF.

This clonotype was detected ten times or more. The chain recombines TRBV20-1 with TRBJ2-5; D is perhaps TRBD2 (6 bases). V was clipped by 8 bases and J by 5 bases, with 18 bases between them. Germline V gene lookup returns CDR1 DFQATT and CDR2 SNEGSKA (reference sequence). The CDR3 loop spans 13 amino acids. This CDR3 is CSSGDGSEETQYF. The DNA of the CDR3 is TGCAGTAGTGGGGACGGGAGCGAGGAGACCCAGTACTTC.

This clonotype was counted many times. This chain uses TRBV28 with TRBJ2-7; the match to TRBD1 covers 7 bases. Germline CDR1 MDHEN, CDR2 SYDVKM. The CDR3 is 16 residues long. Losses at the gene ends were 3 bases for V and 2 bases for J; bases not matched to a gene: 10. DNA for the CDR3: TGTGCCAGCAGTTTCTCAGACAGGGCCGAAACCTACGAGCAGTACTTC. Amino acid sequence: CASSFSDRAETYEQYF.

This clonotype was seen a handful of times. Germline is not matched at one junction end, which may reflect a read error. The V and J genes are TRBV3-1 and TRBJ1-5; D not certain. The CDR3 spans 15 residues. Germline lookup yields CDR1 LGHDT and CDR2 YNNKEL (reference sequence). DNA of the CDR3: TGTGCCAGCAGCCAAGATCCCGGGCTCAATCAGCTCCAGCATTTT. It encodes CASSQDPGLNQLQHF.

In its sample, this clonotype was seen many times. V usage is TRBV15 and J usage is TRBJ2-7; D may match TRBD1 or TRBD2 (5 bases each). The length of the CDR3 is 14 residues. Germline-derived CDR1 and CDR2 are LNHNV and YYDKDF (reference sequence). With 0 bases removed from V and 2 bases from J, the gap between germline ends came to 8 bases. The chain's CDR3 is CATSRDLGAYEQYF. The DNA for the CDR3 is TGTGCCACCAGCAGAGATCTGGGGGCCTACGAGCAGTACTTC. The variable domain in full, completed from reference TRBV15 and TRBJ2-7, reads DAMVIQNPRYQVTQFGKPVTLSCSQTLNHNVMYWYQQKSSQAPKLLFHYYDKDFNNEADTPDNFQSRRPNTSFCFLDIRSPGLGDTAMYLCATSRDLGAYEQYFGPGTRLTVT.